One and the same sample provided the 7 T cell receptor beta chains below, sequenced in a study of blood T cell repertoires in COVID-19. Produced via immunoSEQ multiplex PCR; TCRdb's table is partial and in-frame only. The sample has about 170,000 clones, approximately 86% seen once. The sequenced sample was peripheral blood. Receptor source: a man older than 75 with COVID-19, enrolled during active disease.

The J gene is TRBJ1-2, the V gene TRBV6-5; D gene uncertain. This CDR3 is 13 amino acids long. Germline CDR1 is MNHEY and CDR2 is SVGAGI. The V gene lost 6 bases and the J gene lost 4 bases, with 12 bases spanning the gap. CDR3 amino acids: CASRAGSGYGYTF. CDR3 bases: TGTGCCAGCAGGGCGGGGTCGGGCTATGGCTACACCTTC.

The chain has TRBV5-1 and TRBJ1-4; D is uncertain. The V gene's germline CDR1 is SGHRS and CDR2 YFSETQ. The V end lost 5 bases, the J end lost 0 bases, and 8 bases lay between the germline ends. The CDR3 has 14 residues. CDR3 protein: CASSPVATNEKLFF. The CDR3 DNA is TGCGCCAGCAGTCCCGTAGCAACTAATGAAAAACTGTTTTTT.

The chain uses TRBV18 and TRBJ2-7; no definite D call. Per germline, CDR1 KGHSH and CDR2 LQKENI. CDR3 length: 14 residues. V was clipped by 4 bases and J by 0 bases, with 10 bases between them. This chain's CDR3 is CASSRDTSSYEQYF. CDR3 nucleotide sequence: TGTGCCAGCTCACGTGACACCAGCTCCTACGAGCAGTACTTC.

This CDR3 reads CASSLGTGAVNEKLFF. The CDR3 nucleotides read TGTGCCAGCAGCTTGGGGACAGGGGCTGTTAATGAAAAACTGTTTTTT. V is TRBV5-8 and J is TRBJ1-4; TRBD1 aligns across 9 bases. The junction had 4 bases not matched to a gene; V was cut back by 0 bases and J by 4 bases. CDR1 is SGHTS, CDR2 YDEGEE, per germline. The CDR3 length is 16 residues. The full variable domain, rest sourced from reference TRBV5-8 and TRBJ1-4, is EAGVTQSPTHLIKTRGQQATLRCSPISGHTSVYWYQQALGLGLQFLLWYDEGEERNRGNFPPRFSGRQFPNYSSELNVNALELEDSALYLCASSLGTGAVNEKLFFGSGTQLSVL.

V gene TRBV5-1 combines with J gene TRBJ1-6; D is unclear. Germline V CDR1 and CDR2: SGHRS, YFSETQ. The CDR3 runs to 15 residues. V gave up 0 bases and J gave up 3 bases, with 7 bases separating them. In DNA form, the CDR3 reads TGCGCCAGCAGCTTGGGCGTTGGCTATAATTCACCCCTCCACTTT. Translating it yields CASSLGVGYNSPLHF.

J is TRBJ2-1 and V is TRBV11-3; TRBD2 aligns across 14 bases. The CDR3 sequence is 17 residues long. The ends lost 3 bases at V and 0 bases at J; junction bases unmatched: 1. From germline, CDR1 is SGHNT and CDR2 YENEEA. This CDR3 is CASSLGTSGSSYNEQFF. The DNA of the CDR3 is TGTGCCAGCAGCTTGGGGACTAGCGGGAGCTCCTACAATGAGCAGTTCTTC.

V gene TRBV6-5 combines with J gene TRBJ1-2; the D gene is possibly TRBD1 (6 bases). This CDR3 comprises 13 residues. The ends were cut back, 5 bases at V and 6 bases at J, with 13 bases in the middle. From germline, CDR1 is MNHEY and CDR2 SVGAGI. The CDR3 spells CASSRTAYDGYTF. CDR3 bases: TGTGCCAGCAGTCGGACAGCATATGATGGCTACACCTTC.